This TCR beta chain was sequenced for a study of blood T cell repertoires in COVID-19. As for the study in general: Material from acute and convalescent COVID-19 was sourced from the United States, Italy and Spain. PBMCs, B-cell-depleted T cells, or T cells were the source of the cDNA or gDNA that made up the material.

Original processing methods: Estimation of nucleated cell counts was performed using reference gene primer amplification. Profiled with immunoSEQ multiplex PCR; TCRdb holds only in-frame clones, not every one. V, J and clone size are those of that table, while D and trimming were read from the DNA. The repertoire holds 250,000 to 350,000 clones, with more than 70% as singletons. Of note for this clone: The sample carries other DNA sequences with the same CDR3.

The germline CDR1 and CDR2 sequences are SGHRS and YFSETQ. The CDR3 length is 14 residues. Trimming cost V 0 bases and J 3 bases, with 8 bases left between them. Sequenced sample: peripheral blood. J is TRBJ2-3 and V is TRBV5-1; a possible D gene is TRBD1 (6 bases). This TCR derives from a woman in her forties or fifties with acute or convalescent COVID-19. Here the CDR3 DNA reads TGCGCCAGCAGCTTGGTACAGGGAACAGATACGCAGTATTTT. Amino acid sequence: CASSLVQGTDTQYF.